The 30 T cell receptor beta chains below all came from one sample that was sequenced in a study of regulatory T cells in long-lasting Graves disease. The sample's time point: newly diagnosed GD, antithyroid drugs for less than 3 months. Extracted PBMC RNA gave rise to the TCR library. The authors built TCR beta libraries using iRepertoire HTBI primers and Arm-PCR of CDR3 regions. MiXCR, run by TCRdb on the multiplex PCR reads, gives a single entry per CDR3 protein. The top ten hold roughly 9.3% of the sample, which has 510,000 or so distinct CDR3 sequences, approximately 12% seen once. The sample was also linked to a second study, of T cells in Graves' hyperthyroidism and ophthalmopathy.

The material was peripheral blood mononuclear cells (PBMCs), obtained at new diagnosis, from a patient treated with antithyroid drugs. The receptors were gathered from a woman aged 25 to 39 with Graves disease.

This clonotype was picked up many times. This chain links TRBV14 with TRBJ2-3; D call uncertain. Between the trimmed V and J ends, which lost 1 base and 1 base, there was a span of 12 bases. This CDR3 spans 16 amino acids. In germline, CDR1 is SGHDN, CDR2 FVKESK. The CDR3 loop reads CASSQGRLGGTDTQYF. CDR3 in DNA: TGTGCCAGCAGCCAAGGGCGGCTTGGGGGCACAGATACGCAGTATTTT.

The chain joins TRBV19 to TRBJ1-5, with D perhaps matching TRBD1 (6 bases). The CDR3 is 16 residues long. The germline V gene encodes CDR1 LNHDA and CDR2 SQIVND (reference sequence). The ends were cut back, 7 bases at V and 0 bases at J, with 16 bases in the middle. The CDR3 here is CASTLSGVYSNQPQHF. CDR3 DNA: TGTGCCAGTACCCTTTCAGGGGTTTATAGCAATCAGCCCCAGCATTTT.

This clonotype was detected ten times or more. The rearrangement joins TRBV28 to TRBJ1-5, with D perhaps TRBD1 (5 bases). The CDR3 is made up of 17 amino acids. Germline lookup yields CDR1 MDHEN and CDR2 SYDVKM. The V end lost 0 bases, the J end lost 0 bases, and 12 bases lay between the germline ends. CDR3 nucleotides: TGTGCCAGCAGTTTATGGAGAGGGGAAAATAGCAATCAGCCCCAGCATTTT. It specifies CASSLWRGENSNQPQHF.

In its sample, this clonotype was seen many times. The chain is built from TRBV7-2 and TRBJ2-3; 9 bases are a match to TRBD2. Germline CDR1 SGHTA, CDR2 FQGNSA. Trimming at V came to 0 bases and at J to 4 bases, leaving 5 bases not matched to a gene. This CDR3 spans 16 amino acids. Here the CDR3 DNA reads TGTGCCAGCAGCTTAGCGGGGGGACTAGCTGCAGATACGCAGTATTTT. Translated, it gives CASSLAGGLAADTQYF.

The rearrangement joins TRBV7-2 to TRBJ2-1, with 11 bases fitting TRBD2. Germline trimming cut 10 bases from V and 6 bases from J; bases unmatched to any gene: 8. This CDR3 is built from 14 residues. Germline CDR1 SGHTA, CDR2 FQGNSA. CDR3: CATSLAGAVNEQFF. The CDR3 DNA follows: TGTGCCACCTCACTAGCGGGAGCGGTCAATGAGCAGTTCTTC.

V usage is TRBV28 and J usage is TRBJ1-4; the D is unclear. The CDR3 covers 12 residues. Germline V gene sequence: CDR1 MDHEN, CDR2 SYDVKM. V was trimmed by 1 base and J by 8 bases, leaving 5 bases between them. CDR3 DNA: TGTGCCAGCAGTTTATTGAGGGAAAAACTGTTTTTT. Protein product: CASSLLREKLFF.

The table lists this clonotype with many counts. The V gene is TRBV20-1, the J gene TRBJ2-5; D remains unclear. With 3 bases removed from V and 5 bases from J, the gap between germline ends came to 10 bases. The germline V gene encodes CDR1 DFQATT and CDR2 SNEGSKA (reference sequence). This CDR3 spans 12 amino acids. The CDR3 nucleotides are TGCAGTGCTAGGGCGCTTGGGGAGACCCAGTACTTC. Protein product: CSARALGETQYF.

This clonotype was observed at least ten times. The V and J genes are TRBV9 and TRBJ1-1; 7 bases agree with TRBD1. The V gene's germline CDR1 is SGDLS and CDR2 YYNGEE. The V and J ends lost 2 bases and 0 bases, in that order; junction bases with no gene match: 4. CDR3 length equals 15 residues. This chain's CDR3 is CASSVGTALNTEAFF. The CDR3 DNA reads TGTGCCAGCAGCGTTGGGACAGCCCTGAACACTGAAGCTTTCTTT.

This clonotype showed up just a few times. This sequence joins TRBV5-6 and TRBJ2-5; 10 bases align to TRBD1. V was pared by 3 bases and J by 5 bases, with 7 bases of the junction left unmatched. Looked up from germline, CDR1 is SGHDT and CDR2 is YYEEEE. The CDR3 covers 15 residues. This CDR3 is CASSSGTGAYETQYF. CDR3 in DNA: TGTGCCAGCAGCTCCGGGACAGGGGCTTACGAGACCCAGTACTTC.

The chain has TRBV5-1 and TRBJ2-1, with D perhaps being TRBD1 or TRBD2 (5 bases each). Between the trimmed V and J ends, which lost 0 bases and 12 bases, there was a span of 13 bases. Per germline, CDR1 SGHRS and CDR2 YFSETQ. The CDR3 length is 13 residues. The CDR3 loop is CASSLAFEGTQFF. CDR3 in DNA: TGCGCCAGCAGCTTGGCCTTCGAGGGGACGCAGTTCTTC.

This clonotype appeared many times. This chain uses TRBV15 with TRBJ2-3, with D perhaps matching TRBD1 or TRBD2 (5 bases each). Germline CDR1 reads LNHNV; CDR2 reads YYDKDF (reference sequence). The CDR3 runs 13 residues. V was clipped by 5 bases and J by 6 bases, with 12 bases between them. The DNA for the CDR3 is TGTGCCACCAGCCCTCAGTGGGGGGATACGCAGTATTTT. It yields the protein CATSPQWGDTQYF.

This clonotype was detected ten times or more. The chain employs TRBV24-1 and TRBJ2-6; D call uncertain. The CDR3 loop spans 15 amino acids. Trimming pared 3 bases from V and 3 bases from J, leaving 8 bases between. Germline CDR1 and CDR2: KGHDR and SFDVKD. CDR3 region: CATSDMAGGANVLTF. The CDR3 nucleotides are TGTGCCACCAGTGATATGGCAGGTGGGGCCAACGTCCTGACTTTC.

Concerning this clonotype itself: A much larger clone is a single base away; this may be a read error. The J gene is TRBJ2-1, the V gene TRBV7-9, with TRBD2 identical over 10 bases. The CDR3 has 19 residues. CDR1 and CDR2 from the germline V gene are SEHNR and FQNEAQ (reference sequence). The CDR3 region is CASSSTTILAGGQNNEQLF. In DNA form, the CDR3 reads TGTGCCAGCAGCTCAACTACGATATTAGCGGGAGGACAAAACAATGAGCAGCTCTTC.

This clonotype was seen ten or more times. As DNA, the CDR3 is TGTGCCAGCAGCTTAGGGTATTCACCCCTCCACTTT. Amino acid sequence: CASSLGYSPLHF. The rearrangement joins TRBV11-2 to TRBJ1-6, with D uncertain. There are 12 residues in the CDR3. Trimming shortened V by 1 base and J by 8 bases, and 3 bases separated the two germline ends. Germline lookup yields CDR1 SGHAT and CDR2 FQNNGV.

The sample holds many counts of this clonotype. CDR3 residues: CASSKFGTAQETQYF. DNA for the CDR3: TGTGCCAGCAGCAAATTCGGGACAGCTCAAGAGACCCAGTACTTC. J is TRBJ2-1 and V is TRBV6-1; 7 nucleotides match TRBD1. Near its end, the DNA agrees better with TRBJ2-5, so the J call may be wrong. The CDR3 contains 15 residues. The germline gives CDR1 MNHNS, CDR2 SASEGT.

This clonotype was recorded many times. This chain uses TRBV7-8 with TRBJ2-1; D gene ambiguous. V shed 1 base and J shed 10 bases, with 11 bases lying between them. The germline V gene has CDR1 SGHVS and CDR2 FQNEAQ. The CDR3 totals 13 residues. The CDR3 region is CASSLDVYWEQFF. DNA of the CDR3: TGTGCCAGCAGCTTAGATGTCTACTGGGAGCAGTTCTTC.

CDR3 sequence (DNA): TGTGCCAGCAGCTCACGCCGTGGAGGGGCGCGGTGGGGAGCAACTAATGAAAAACTGTTTTTT. It is translated as CASSSRRGGARWGATNEKLFF. The gene calls are TRBV7-2 and TRBJ1-4; D perhaps matches TRBD1 (5 bases). The CDR3 runs to 21 residues. V was pared by 4 bases and J by 0 bases, with 27 bases between. The germline gives CDR1 SGHTA, CDR2 FQGNSA.

The chain is built from TRBV3-1 and TRBJ1-4; tentative D call: TRBD1 (6 bases). This CDR3 contains 17 residues. Trimming left V 6 bases short and J 4 bases short, with 21 bases between. Germline V gene sequence: CDR1 LGHDT, CDR2 YNNKEL (reference sequence). The CDR3 loop is CASSRNPGGLGNEKLFF. CDR3 nucleotides: TGTGCCAGCAGTCGAAACCCGGGGGGCCTTGGTAATGAAAAACTGTTTTTT.

The chain has TRBV20-1 and TRBJ1-5; D not certain. From germline, CDR1 is DFQATT and CDR2 SNEGSKA (reference sequence). The CDR3 contains 14 residues. The V gene lost 1 base and the J gene lost 2 bases, with 9 bases spanning the gap. The CDR3 sequence is CSARGHKGNQPQHF. The CDR3 DNA is TGCAGTGCTAGAGGACACAAAGGCAATCAGCCCCAGCATTTT.

Many counts were recorded for this clonotype. This chain uses TRBV12-3 or TRBV12-4 with TRBJ1-1; 11 bases match TRBD1. The CDR3 totals 15 residues. V shed 6 bases and J 7 bases; nucleotides not matched to a gene: 10. This chain's CDR3 is CASRLLGQGGGEAFF. In DNA form, the CDR3 reads TGTGCCAGCAGGTTGCTGGGACAGGGGGGAGGTGAAGCTTTCTTT.

This clonotype was recorded many times. The genes are TRBV6-2 or TRBV6-3 and TRBJ1-1, with D uncertain. This CDR3 is 13 amino acids long. Trimming shortened V by 8 bases and J by 1 base, and 11 bases separated the two germline ends. The germline CDR1 and CDR2 sequences are MNHEY and SVGEGT. The chain's CDR3 is CASYRRANTEAFF. CDR3 nucleotide sequence: TGTGCCAGCTATAGACGGGCGAACACTGAAGCTTTCTTT.

The chain combines TRBV10-3 with TRBJ2-1; D not resolved. The length of the CDR3 is 11 residues. Germline CDR1 ENHRY, CDR2 SYGVKD. Trimming stripped 9 bases from V and 10 bases from J, with 13 bases between. Here the CDR3 DNA reads TGTGCCATATCCTCGGCCCACGAGCAGTTCTTC. Translating it yields CAISSAHEQFF.

This clonotype was detected ten times or more. The chain is built from TRBV7-9 and TRBJ1-4; D is unresolved. CDR1 and CDR2 from the germline V gene are SEHNR and FQNEAQ (reference sequence). This CDR3 spans 16 amino acids. The V and J ends lost 5 bases and 2 bases respectively, with 15 bases between them. The CDR3 is CASSRQPRGTNEKLFF. DNA for the CDR3: TGTGCCAGCAGCCGCCAGCCCCGTGGGACTAATGAAAAACTGTTTTTT.

This clonotype showed up many times. This chain links TRBV12-3 or TRBV12-4 with TRBJ1-5, with D possibly being TRBD1 (6 bases). V lost 4 bases and J lost 5, with 12 bases in between. The CDR3 has 14 amino acids. The CDR3 sequence is CASSSRQVHQPQHF. In DNA, the CDR3 is TGTGCCAGCAGTTCCCGACAGGTCCATCAGCCCCAGCATTTT.

The chain is built from TRBV20-1 and TRBJ1-2, with 7 positions matching TRBD1. Germline V gene lookup returns CDR1 DFQATT and CDR2 SNEGSKA (reference sequence). The V gene end was trimmed by 5 bases and the J gene end by 1 base; junction bases not matched to a gene: 13. This CDR3 is 16 amino acids long. CDR3 region: CSAPLHGTDHNYGYTF. CDR3 bases: TGCAGTGCTCCCCTCCACGGGACAGACCATAACTATGGCTACACCTTC.

This clonotype was counted only a few times. This chain links TRBV6-5 with TRBJ2-7, with 8 bases lining up with TRBD1. The CDR3 contains 15 residues. V lost 4 bases and J lost 0; bases outside the gene matches: 5. Germline-derived CDR1 and CDR2 are MNHEY and SVGAGI. The CDR3 loop is CASSFQGASSYEQYF. DNA for the CDR3: TGTGCCAGCAGTTTTCAGGGGGCGAGCTCCTACGAGCAGTACTTC.

This clonotype was detected a few times. The V call is TRBV9, the J call TRBJ2-7, with D possibly called TRBD1 or TRBD2 (5 bases each). Germline V CDR1 and CDR2: SGDLS, YYNGEE. V was clipped by 0 bases and J by 6 bases, with 13 bases between them. The CDR3 is 14 residues long. The CDR3 coding sequence is TGTGCCAGCAGCGTAGCGTCGGGGCCGGGCGAGCAGTACTTC. Protein product: CASSVASGPGEQYF. The full variable domain, rest sourced from reference TRBV9 and TRBJ2-7, is DSGVTQTPKHLITATGQRVTLRCSPRSGDLSVYWYQQSLDQGLQFLIQYYNGEERAKGNILERFSAQQFPDLHSELNLSSLELGDSALYFCASSVASGPGEQYFGPGTRLTVT.

This clonotype has ten or more counts. V usage is TRBV28 and J usage is TRBJ2-1; possibly TRBD2 for D (6 bases). Deletions cut 4 bases from V and 6 bases from J, with 13 bases between. Germline V CDR1 and CDR2: MDHEN, SYDVKM. This CDR3 is built from 14 residues. CDR3 coding DNA: TGTGCCAGCAGTTCGCAAACTAGCTTCAATGAGCAGTTCTTC. Translated: CASSSQTSFNEQFF.

On this clonotype itself: A much larger clone sits a single nucleotide away, making a read error possible. This chain uses TRBV30 with TRBJ2-3, with 8 nucleotides matching TRBD2. The assigned J gene may be wrong: the sequence end matches TRBJ2-1 better. The CDR3 runs 13 residues. Germline CDR1 is GTSNPN and CDR2 is SVGIG (reference sequence). The CDR3 DNA reads TGTGCCTGGGGTGTACGGGGGGGGAATGAGCAGTTCTTC. Protein: CAWGVRGGNEQFF.

The chain is built from TRBV3-1 and TRBJ1-6; D might be TRBD1 (5 bases). Germline V lookup: CDR1 LGHDT, CDR2 YNNKEL (reference sequence). V lost 5 bases, J lost 7 bases, and 15 bases lay in between. This CDR3 spans 15 amino acids. The chain's CDR3 is CASSTLGEGNSPLHF. CDR3 nucleotides: TGTGCCAGCAGCACCCTGGGGGAGGGCAATTCACCCCTCCACTTT. Looking up the rest from reference TRBV3-1 and TRBJ1-6 gives the full variable domain: DTAVSQTPKYLVTQMGNDKSIKCEQNLGHDTMYWYKQDSKKFLKIMFSYNNKELIINETVPNRFSPKSPDKAHLNLHINSLELGDSAVYFCASSTLGEGNSPLHFGNGTRLTVT.